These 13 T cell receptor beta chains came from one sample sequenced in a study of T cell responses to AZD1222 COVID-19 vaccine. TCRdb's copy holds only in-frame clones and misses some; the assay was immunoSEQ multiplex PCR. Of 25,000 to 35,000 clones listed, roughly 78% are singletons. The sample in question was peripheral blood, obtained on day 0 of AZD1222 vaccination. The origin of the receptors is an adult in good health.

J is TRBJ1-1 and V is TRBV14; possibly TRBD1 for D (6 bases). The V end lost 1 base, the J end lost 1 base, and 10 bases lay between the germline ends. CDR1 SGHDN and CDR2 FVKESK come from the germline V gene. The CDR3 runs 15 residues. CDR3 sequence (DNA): TGTGCCAGCAGCCAAGTAGCAGGGGCGAACACTGAAGCTTTCTTT. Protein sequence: CASSQVAGANTEAFF.

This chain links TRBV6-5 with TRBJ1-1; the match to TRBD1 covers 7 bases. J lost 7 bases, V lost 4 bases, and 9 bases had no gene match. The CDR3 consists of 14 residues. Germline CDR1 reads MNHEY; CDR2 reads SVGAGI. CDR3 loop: CASSSLQGIIEAFF. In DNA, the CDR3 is TGTGCCAGCAGTTCCCTACAGGGGATCATTGAAGCTTTCTTT.

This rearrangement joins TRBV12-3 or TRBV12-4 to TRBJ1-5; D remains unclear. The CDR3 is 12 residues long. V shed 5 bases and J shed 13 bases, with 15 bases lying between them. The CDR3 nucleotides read TGTGCCAGCAGTCCACTTGAGGGCAATCAGCATTTT. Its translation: CASSPLEGNQHF.

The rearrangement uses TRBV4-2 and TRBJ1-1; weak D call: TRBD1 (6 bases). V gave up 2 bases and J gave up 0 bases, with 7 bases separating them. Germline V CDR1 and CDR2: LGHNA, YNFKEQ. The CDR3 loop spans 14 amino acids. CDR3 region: CASSQQGMNTEAFF. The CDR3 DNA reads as TGTGCCAGCAGCCAACAGGGGATGAACACTGAAGCTTTCTTT.

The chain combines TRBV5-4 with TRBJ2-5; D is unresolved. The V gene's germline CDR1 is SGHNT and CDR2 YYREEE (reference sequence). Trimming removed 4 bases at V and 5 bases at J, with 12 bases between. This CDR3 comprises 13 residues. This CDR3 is CASSPKTEETQYF. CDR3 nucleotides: TGTGCCAGCAGCCCGAAGACTGAGGAGACCCAGTACTTC.

CDR3 in amino acids: CASSPVTGRLNTEAFF. CDR3 bases: TGCGCCAGCAGCCCTGTAACAGGGCGGTTGAACACTGAAGCTTTCTTT. The rearrangement links TRBV5-1 to TRBJ1-1, with a tentative D call TRBD1 (6 bases). The V gene's germline CDR1 is SGHRS and CDR2 YFSETQ. Deletions cut 4 bases from V and 0 bases from J, with 16 bases between. The CDR3 has 16 amino acids.

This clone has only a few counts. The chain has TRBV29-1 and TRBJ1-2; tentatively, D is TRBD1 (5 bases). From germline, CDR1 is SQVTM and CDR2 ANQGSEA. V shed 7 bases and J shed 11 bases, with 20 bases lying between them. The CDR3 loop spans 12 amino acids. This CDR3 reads CSAFGTKLGYTF. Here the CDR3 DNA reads TGCAGCGCTTTTGGGACCAAATTGGGGTACACCTTC.

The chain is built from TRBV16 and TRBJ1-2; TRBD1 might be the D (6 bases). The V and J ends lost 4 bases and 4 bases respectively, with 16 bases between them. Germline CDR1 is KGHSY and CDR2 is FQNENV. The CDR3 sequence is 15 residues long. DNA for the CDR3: TGTGCCAGCAGCCCTTCGTACAGGGTCATCTATGGCTACACCTTC. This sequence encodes CASSPSYRVIYGYTF.

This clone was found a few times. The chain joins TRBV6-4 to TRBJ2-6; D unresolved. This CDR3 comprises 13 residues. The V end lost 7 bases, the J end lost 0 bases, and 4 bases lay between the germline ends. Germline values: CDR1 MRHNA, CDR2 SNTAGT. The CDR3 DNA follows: TGTGCCAGCATCCTCTCTGGGGCCAACGTCCTGACTTTC. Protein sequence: CASILSGANVLTF.

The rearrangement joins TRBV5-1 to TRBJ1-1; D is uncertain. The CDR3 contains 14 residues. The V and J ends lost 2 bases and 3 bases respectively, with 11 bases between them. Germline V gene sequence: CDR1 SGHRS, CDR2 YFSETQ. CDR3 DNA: TGCGCCAGCAGCTTCGGCCCCGGGGACACTGAAGCTTTCTTT. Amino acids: CASSFGPGDTEAFF.

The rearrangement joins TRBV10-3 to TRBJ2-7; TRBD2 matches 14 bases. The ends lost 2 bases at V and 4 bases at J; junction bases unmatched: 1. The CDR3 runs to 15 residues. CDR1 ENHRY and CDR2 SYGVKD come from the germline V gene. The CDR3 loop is CAISEGLAGGYEQYV. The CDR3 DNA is TGTGCCATCAGTGAGGGACTAGCGGGAGGTTACGAGCAGTACGTC.

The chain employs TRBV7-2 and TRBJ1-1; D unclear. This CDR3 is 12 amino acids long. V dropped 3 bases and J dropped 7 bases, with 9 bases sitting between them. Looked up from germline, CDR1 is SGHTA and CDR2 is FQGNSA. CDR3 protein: CASSFLWDEAFF. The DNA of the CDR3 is TGTGCCAGCAGCTTCCTCTGGGATGAAGCTTTCTTT.

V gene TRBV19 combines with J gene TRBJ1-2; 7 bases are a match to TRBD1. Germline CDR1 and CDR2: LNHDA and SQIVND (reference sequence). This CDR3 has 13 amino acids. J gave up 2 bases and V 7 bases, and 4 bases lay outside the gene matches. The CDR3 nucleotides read TGTGCCAGTACCCGGGACAGAAACTATGGCTACACCTTC. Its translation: CASTRDRNYGYTF.